These 17 T cell receptor beta chains share one sample of origin, sequenced in a study of blood T cell repertoires in COVID-19. This table comes from immunoSEQ multiplex PCR, and its TCRdb copy is limited to in-frame clones, with some not included. The data contain 90,000 to 100,000 clones, 84% of them singletons. Sequencing was done on a sample of peripheral blood. Receptors were obtained from a woman aged 55-69 years with acute or convalescent COVID-19.

The chain is built from TRBV6-2 or TRBV6-3 and TRBJ2-1, with 9 bases lining up with TRBD1. In germline, CDR1 is MNHEY, CDR2 SVGEGT. The J segment lost 6 bases and the V segment lost 5 bases, leaving 11 bases of the junction unmatched. CDR3 length: 16 residues. CDR3 residues: CASSAGQGYLINEQFF. The CDR3 bases are TGTGCCAGCAGTGCCGGACAGGGGTATCTGATCAATGAGCAGTTCTTC.

The genes are TRBV3-1 (or the pseudogene TRBV3-2) and TRBJ1-2; 8 positions agree with TRBD1. V was pared by 1 base and J by 8 bases, with 6 bases of the junction left unmatched. Germline CDR1 reads LGHDT; CDR2 reads YNNKEL (reference sequence). This CDR3 is built from 14 residues. The CDR3 nucleotides are TGTGCCAGCAGCCAAGTAAGACAGGGGCAAGGCTACACCTTC. It is translated as CASSQVRQGQGYTF.

V and J are TRBV11-2 and TRBJ2-7, with D uncertain. V was pared by 3 bases and J by 3 bases, with 24 bases between. The CDR3 length is 18 residues. Germline CDR1 reads SGHAT; CDR2 reads FQNNGV. Written as DNA, the CDR3 is TGTGCCAGCAGCTTGTTGGGCAGAAATTCTCCCCCCTTCTACGAGCAGTACTTC. Its protein product is CASSLLGRNSPPFYEQYF.

The chain uses TRBV30 and TRBJ1-5; 8 nucleotides align to TRBD1. The V segment lost 2 bases and the J segment 6 bases; nucleotides outside the gene matches: 6. This CDR3 comprises 14 residues. The germline V gene encodes CDR1 GTSNPN and CDR2 SVGIG (reference sequence). In DNA, the CDR3 is TGTGCCTGGAGTAAAAGACAGGGGTTTCAGCCCCAGCATTTT. This sequence encodes CAWSKRQGFQPQHF.

J is TRBJ2-5 and V is TRBV12-5; D is perhaps TRBD1 (8 bases). CDR1 is LGHNT, CDR2 FRNRAP, per germline. This CDR3 region has 18 residues. V lost 3 bases to trimming and J lost 3 bases, with 23 bases between them. Here the CDR3 reads CASGFTAPGQGGKETQYF. CDR3 nucleotide sequence: TGTGCTAGTGGTTTTACCGCCCCTGGACAGGGAGGGAAAGAGACCCAGTACTTC. Complete variable domain (other parts from reference TRBV12-5 and TRBJ2-5): DARVTQTPRHKVTEMGQEVTMRCQPILGHNTVFWYRQTMMQGLELLAYFRNRAPLDDSGMPKDRFSAEMPDATLATLKIQPSEPRDSAVYFCASGFTAPGQGGKETQYFGPGTRLLVL.

This clone turned up a few times. This chain joins TRBV7-2 and TRBJ1-2; tentative D call: TRBD1 (5 bases). V was trimmed by 0 bases and J by 4 bases, leaving 12 bases between them. The CDR3 has 15 residues. Germline-derived CDR1 and CDR2 are SGHTA and FQGNSA. CDR3 DNA: TGTGCCAGCAGCTTAGCGGGGGAGGGAGGCTATGGCTACACCTTC. Translating gives CASSLAGEGGYGYTF.

The chain has TRBV19 and TRBJ1-5; 7 nucleotides match TRBD1. Looked up from germline, CDR1 is LNHDA and CDR2 is SQIVND (reference sequence). V lost 3 bases and J lost 2; bases outside the gene matches: 13. This CDR3 is built from 18 residues. DNA of the CDR3: TGTGCCAGTAGTATGAGGGGGCCTGTTACTATACGCAATCAGCCCCAGCATTTT. This codes for CASSMRGPVTIRNQPQHF. Together with reference TRBV19 and TRBJ1-5, the CDR3 gives the full variable domain: DGGITQSPKYLFRKEGQNVTLSCEQNLNHDAMYWYRQDPGQGLRLIYYSQIVNDFQKGDIAEGYSVSREKKESFPLTVTSAQKNPTAFYLCASSMRGPVTIRNQPQHFGDGTRLSIL.

This clone came up many times. The rearrangement joins TRBV5-3 to TRBJ1-2; no firm D call. TRBV5-3 is an ORF; its function is uncertain. Trimming took off 0 bases at V and 2 bases at J, with 5 bases between the two ends. There are 13 residues in the CDR3. In nucleotides, the CDR3 is TGTGCCAGAAGCTTGGGCAGAAACTATGGCTACACCTTC. The encoded protein is CARSLGRNYGYTF.

The rearrangement joins TRBV18 to TRBJ2-3, with 9 bases aligning to TRBD1. The V segment lost 5 bases and the J segment 2 bases; nucleotides outside the gene matches: 8. From germline, CDR1 is KGHSH and CDR2 LQKENI. This CDR3 comprises 16 residues. The CDR3 region has the DNA TGTGCCAGCTCAGATCCGGGACAGGGACCCACAGATACGCAGTATTTT. As protein: CASSDPGQGPTDTQYF.

This clone was detected a few times. This sequence joins TRBV2 and TRBJ2-3; 8 bases match TRBD2. This CDR3 spans 16 amino acids. Germline V gives CDR1 SNHLY, CDR2 FYNNEI. J was trimmed by 2 bases and V by 6 bases; bases with no gene match: 10. The CDR3 loop is CASRDSGSPSTDTQYF. The CDR3 bases are TGTGCCAGCAGGGACAGCGGGAGCCCCTCCACAGATACGCAGTATTTT.

The V and J genes are TRBV16 and TRBJ1-3; 12 bases line up with TRBD1. The CDR3 extends over 18 amino acids. V shed 0 bases and J 0 bases; nucleotides not matched to a gene: 3. From germline, CDR1 is KGHSY and CDR2 FQNENV. This CDR3 is CASSQSGTGGFSGNTIYF. For the CDR3, the DNA is TGTGCCAGCAGCCAATCGGGGACAGGGGGCTTCTCTGGAAACACCATATATTTT.

CDR3 in amino acids: CASSPRGQTNTEAFF. CDR3 DNA: TGTGCCAGCAGCCCAAGAGGTCAGACGAACACTGAAGCTTTCTTT. The V call is TRBV5-6, the J call TRBJ1-1, with D unclear. The CDR3 runs 15 residues. Germline-derived CDR1 and CDR2 are SGHDT and YYEEEE. The germline V and J ends were trimmed by 4 bases and 1 base, with 14 bases remaining between them.

As regards this clone: At the DNA level, this CDR3 is encoded by other sequences in the same sample as well. This chain uses TRBV28 with TRBJ1-2; possible D gene TRBD1, 5 bases. Between the trimmed V and J ends, which lost 6 bases and 2 bases, there was a span of 7 bases. From germline, CDR1 is MDHEN and CDR2 SYDVKM. The CDR3 consists of 12 residues. The CDR3 sequence: CASRSGNYGYTF. The CDR3 coding sequence is TGTGCCAGCAGGTCAGGGAACTATGGCTACACCTTC.

The CDR3 region is CASRTGVRQPQHF. CDR3 coding DNA: TGTGCCAGCAGGACAGGGGTGAGGCAGCCCCAGCATTTT. This chain uses TRBV28 with TRBJ1-5; TRBD1 matches 8 bases. The trim removed 6 bases at V and 7 bases at J, leaving 5 bases unmatched. This CDR3 has 13 amino acids. Per the germline V gene, CDR1 is MDHEN and CDR2 is SYDVKM.

V is TRBV11-2 and J is TRBJ2-1; 10 nucleotides agree with TRBD2. This CDR3 region has 16 residues. Germline CDR1 SGHAT, CDR2 FQNNGV. Trimming took 3 bases from V and 1 from J; bases not matched to a gene: 3. This CDR3 is CASSFGLAASYNEQFF. The CDR3 bases are TGTGCCAGCAGCTTTGGACTAGCGGCATCCTACAATGAGCAGTTCTTC. Drawing the rest from reference TRBV11-2 and TRBJ2-1, the complete variable domain is EAGVAQSPRYKIIEKRQSVAFWCNPISGHATLYWYQQILGQGPKLLIQFQNNGVVDDSQLPKDRFSAERLKGVDSTLKIQPAKLEDSAVYLCASSFGLAASYNEQFFGPGTRLTVL.

The J gene is TRBJ2-2, the V gene TRBV7-3; weak D call: TRBD2 (6 bases). The CDR3 sequence is 16 residues long. Trimming removed 5 bases at V and 1 base at J, with 14 bases between. Germline V lookup: CDR1 SGHTA, CDR2 FQGTGA. CDR3 sequence: CASSPFWGVNTGELFF. As DNA, the CDR3 is TGTGCCAGCAGCCCCTTTTGGGGGGTGAACACCGGGGAGCTGTTTTTT. Drawing the rest from reference TRBV7-3 and TRBJ2-2, the complete variable domain is GAGVSQTPSNKVTEKGKYVELRCDPISGHTALYWYRQSLGQGPEFLIYFQGTGAADDSGLPNDRFFAVRPEGSVSTLKIQRTERGDSAVYLCASSPFWGVNTGELFFGEGSRLTVL.

This chain links TRBV5-1 with TRBJ2-7, with TRBD2 matching over 10 bases. The germline V gene encodes CDR1 SGHRS and CDR2 YFSETQ. The CDR3 has 15 residues. The V gene end was trimmed by 7 bases and the J gene end by 4 bases; junction bases not matched to a gene: 11. This CDR3 reads CASSSTSGESYEQYF. The CDR3 DNA sequence: TGCGCCAGCTCCTCCACTAGCGGGGAATCGTACGAGCAGTACTTC.